This record looks at one TCR beta chain sequence and its context. Trimming stripped 8 bases from V and 4 bases from J, with 17 bases between. From germline, CDR1 is SNHLY and CDR2 FYNNEI. The CDR3 contains 14 residues. Assay: immunoSEQ multiplex PCR; the TCRdb copy retains only in-frame clones and omits some. The sample contains just over 60,000 clones, around 80% of which appear only once. This sample was included in a study of blood T cell repertoires in COVID-19. As for the study in general: Sources were T cells, B-cell-depleted T cells, or PBMCs; the material itself was cDNA or gDNA.

V and J are TRBV2 and TRBJ1-2; a possible D gene is TRBD1 (6 bases). The origin of this receptor is a woman older than 75 with active or convalescent COVID-19. Sequenced: peripheral blood. The CDR3 DNA reads TGTGCCAGCGATCCCGGGGGGCAACGCTATGGCTACACCTTC. Translation gives CASDPGGQRYGYTF.